The 9 T cell receptor beta chains below come from one sample, sequenced in a study of cytomegalovirus exposure and HLA in healthy donors. Primers included in the PCR were 60 Vbeta and 13 Jbeta primers. Data came from immunoSEQ multiplex PCR; TCRdb stores just in-frame clones and leaves some out. The data contain 30,000 to 35,000 clones, 75% to 90% of them singletons. The sequencing sample was made of PBMCs. These receptors all stem from a male donor in good health and CMV-seronegative.

V usage is TRBV5-6 and J usage is TRBJ1-2; 8 nucleotides line up with TRBD1. This CDR3 comprises 14 residues. Germline values: CDR1 SGHDT, CDR2 YYEEEE. V gave up 4 bases and J gave up 2 bases; unmatched junction bases: 4. CDR3 bases: TGTGCCAGCAGCCTGCAGGGGGCAAACTATGGCTACACCTTC. Its protein is CASSLQGANYGYTF.

The chain is built from TRBV10-1 and TRBJ1-5; D call uncertain. Germline assignment: CDR1 WNHNN and CDR2 SYGVQD (reference sequence). The germline V and J ends were trimmed by 7 bases and 2 bases, with 12 bases remaining between them. The CDR3 has 14 residues. The CDR3 here is CASIAPGCNQPQHF. The CDR3 coding sequence is TGCGCCAGCATTGCGCCCGGTTGCAATCAGCCCCAGCATTTT.

The CDR3 loop reads CASSLTRDSEAFF. The DNA of the CDR3 is TGTGCCAGTAGCCTGACAAGGGACAGTGAAGCTTTCTTT. The chain couples TRBV19 to TRBJ1-1; 7 nucleotides align to TRBD1. Germline V gives CDR1 LNHDA, CDR2 SQIVND (reference sequence). CDR3 length: 13 amino acids. V trimming: 6 bases; J trimming: 7 bases; junction bases outside the gene matches: 8.

This clone was observed a few times. V and J are TRBV5-1 and TRBJ1-2; D is undetermined. Per germline, CDR1 SGHRS and CDR2 YFSETQ. The V gene lost 0 bases and the J gene lost 8 bases, with 17 bases spanning the gap. This CDR3 has 15 amino acids. The CDR3 loop is CASSLDHLAQIGYTF. DNA for the CDR3: TGCGCCAGCAGCTTGGACCATCTAGCTCAAATAGGCTACACCTTC.

The chain couples TRBV19 to TRBJ2-7; no definite D call. This CDR3 is 12 amino acids long. The V and J ends lost 5 bases and 7 bases respectively, with 12 bases between them. The V gene's germline CDR1 is LNHDA and CDR2 SQIVND (reference sequence). The CDR3 spells CASSHGGAEQYF. CDR3 nucleotide sequence: TGTGCCAGTAGTCATGGCGGTGCGGAGCAGTACTTC.

This clone showed up just once. This chain joins TRBV9 and TRBJ1-1; no definite D call. The V gene lost 0 bases and the J gene lost 3 bases, with 9 bases spanning the gap. Per the germline V gene, CDR1 is SGDLS and CDR2 is YYNGEE. The CDR3 is 14 amino acids. As DNA, the CDR3 is TGTGCCAGCAGCGTAGGAGGGAGGGACACTGAAGCTTTCTTT. As protein: CASSVGGRDTEAFF.

Only a few counts were recorded for this clone. This rearrangement joins TRBV13 to TRBJ2-7; 9 nucleotides match TRBD1. The CDR3 contains 18 residues. Germline trimming cut 1 base from V and 1 base from J; bases unmatched to any gene: 11. Germline loops: CDR1 PRHDT, CDR2 FYEKMQ (reference sequence). The CDR3 sequence is CASSLEALGQGTSYEQYF. The CDR3 nucleotides are TGTGCCAGCAGCTTAGAAGCTCTCGGACAGGGGACATCCTACGAGCAGTACTTC.

The V and J genes are TRBV5-1 and TRBJ2-3; 7 nucleotides align to TRBD1. Trimming at V came to 0 bases and at J to 5 bases, leaving 9 bases not matched to a gene. The CDR3 extends over 16 amino acids. Germline lookup yields CDR1 SGHRS and CDR2 YFSETQ. CDR3 in amino acids: CASSLGERTGLDTQYF. In DNA form, the CDR3 reads TGCGCCAGCAGCTTGGGGGAAAGGACAGGTTTAGATACGCAGTATTTT.

The genes are TRBV6-5 and TRBJ2-7, with 12 bases matching TRBD2. With 5 bases clipped from V and 3 bases from J, the junction kept 5 bases outside the gene matches. There are 15 residues in the CDR3. Germline V gene sequence: CDR1 MNHEY, CDR2 SVGAGI. CDR3 coding DNA: TGTGCCAGCAGTAGGTGGGGACTAGCGGGCTACGAGCAGTACTTC. It codes for CASSRWGLAGYEQYF.